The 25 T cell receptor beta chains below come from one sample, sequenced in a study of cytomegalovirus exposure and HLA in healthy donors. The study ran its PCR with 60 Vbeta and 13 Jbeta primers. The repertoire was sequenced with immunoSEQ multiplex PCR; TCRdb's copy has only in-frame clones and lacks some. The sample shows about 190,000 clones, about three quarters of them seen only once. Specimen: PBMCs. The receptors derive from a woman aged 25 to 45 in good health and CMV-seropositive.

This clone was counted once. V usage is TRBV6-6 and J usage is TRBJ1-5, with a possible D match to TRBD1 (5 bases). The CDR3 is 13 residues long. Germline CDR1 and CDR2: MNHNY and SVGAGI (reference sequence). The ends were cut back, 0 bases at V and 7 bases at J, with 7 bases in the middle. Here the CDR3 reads CASSYSKGQPQHF. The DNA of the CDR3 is TGTGCCAGCAGTTACTCGAAGGGGCAGCCCCAGCATTTT.

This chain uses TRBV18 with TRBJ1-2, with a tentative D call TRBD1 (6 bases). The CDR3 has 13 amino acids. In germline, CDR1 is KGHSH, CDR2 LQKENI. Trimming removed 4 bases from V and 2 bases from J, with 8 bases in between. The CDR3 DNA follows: TGTGCCAGCTCACAACAGGGCAACTATGGCTACACCTTC. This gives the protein CASSQQGNYGYTF.

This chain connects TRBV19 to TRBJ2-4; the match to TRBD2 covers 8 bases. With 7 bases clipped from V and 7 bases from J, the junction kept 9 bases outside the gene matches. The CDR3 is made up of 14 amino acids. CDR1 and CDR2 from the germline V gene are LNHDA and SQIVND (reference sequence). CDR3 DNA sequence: TGTGCCAGTAAAACGCGGGGGGTAACGAACATTCAGTACTTC. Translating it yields CASKTRGVTNIQYF. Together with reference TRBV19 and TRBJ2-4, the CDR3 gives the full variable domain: DGGITQSPKYLFRKEGQNVTLSCEQNLNHDAMYWYRQDPGQGLRLIYYSQIVNDFQKGDIAEGYSVSREKKESFPLTVTSAQKNPTAFYLCASKTRGVTNIQYFGAGTRLSVL.

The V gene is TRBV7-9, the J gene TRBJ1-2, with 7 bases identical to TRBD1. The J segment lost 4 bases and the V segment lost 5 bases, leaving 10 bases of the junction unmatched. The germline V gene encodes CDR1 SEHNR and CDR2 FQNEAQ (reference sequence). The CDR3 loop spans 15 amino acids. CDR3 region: CASSQLGQAVYGYTF. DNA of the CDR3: TGTGCCAGCAGCCAACTCGGACAGGCAGTCTATGGCTACACCTTC. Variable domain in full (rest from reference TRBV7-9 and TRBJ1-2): DTGVSQNPRHKITKRGQNVTFRCDPISEHNRLYWYRQTLGQGPEFLTYFQNEAQLEKSRLLSDRFSAERPKGSFSTLEIQRTEQGDSAMYLCASSQLGQAVYGYTFGSGTRLTVV.

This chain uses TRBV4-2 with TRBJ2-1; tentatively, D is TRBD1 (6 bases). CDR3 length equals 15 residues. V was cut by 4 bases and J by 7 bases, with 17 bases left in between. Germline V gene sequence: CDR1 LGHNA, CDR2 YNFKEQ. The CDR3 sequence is CASSLTRTVWNEQFF. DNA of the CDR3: TGTGCCAGCAGCCTCACCCGGACAGTCTGGAATGAGCAGTTCTTC.

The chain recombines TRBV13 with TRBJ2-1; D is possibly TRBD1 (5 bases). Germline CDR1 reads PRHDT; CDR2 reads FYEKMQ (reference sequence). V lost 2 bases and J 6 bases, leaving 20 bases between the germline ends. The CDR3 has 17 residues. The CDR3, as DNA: TGTGCCAGCAGCTTACAAGGGCAGGGTAGGGGTTGCAATGAGCAGTTCTTC. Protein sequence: CASSLQGQGRGCNEQFF.

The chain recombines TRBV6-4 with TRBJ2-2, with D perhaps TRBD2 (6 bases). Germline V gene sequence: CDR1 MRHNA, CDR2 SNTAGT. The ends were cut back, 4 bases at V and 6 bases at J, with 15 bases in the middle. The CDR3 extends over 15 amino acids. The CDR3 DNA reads TGTGCCAGCAGTGCCTTCGGGGGTTCAGCCGGGGAGCTGTTTTTT. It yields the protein CASSAFGGSAGELFF.

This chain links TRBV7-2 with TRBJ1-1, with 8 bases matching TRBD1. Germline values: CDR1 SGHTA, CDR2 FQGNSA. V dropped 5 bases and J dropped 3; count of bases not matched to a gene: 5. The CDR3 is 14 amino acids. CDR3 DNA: TGTGCCAGCAGCCGCGACAGGGGACACACTGAAGCTTTCTTT. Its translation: CASSRDRGHTEAFF.

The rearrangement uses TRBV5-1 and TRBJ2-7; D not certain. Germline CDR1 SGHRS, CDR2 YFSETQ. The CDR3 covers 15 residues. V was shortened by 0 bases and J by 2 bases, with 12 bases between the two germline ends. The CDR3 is CASSLARSDPYEQYF. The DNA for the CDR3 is TGCGCCAGCAGCTTGGCCCGGAGTGACCCCTACGAGCAGTACTTC.

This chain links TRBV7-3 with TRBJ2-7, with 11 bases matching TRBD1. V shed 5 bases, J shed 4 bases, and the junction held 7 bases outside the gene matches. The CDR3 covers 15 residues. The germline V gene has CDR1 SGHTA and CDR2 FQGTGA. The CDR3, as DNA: TGTGCCAGCAGCCTGTCGGGACAGGGGGTGTACGAGCAGTACTTC. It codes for CASSLSGQGVYEQYF.

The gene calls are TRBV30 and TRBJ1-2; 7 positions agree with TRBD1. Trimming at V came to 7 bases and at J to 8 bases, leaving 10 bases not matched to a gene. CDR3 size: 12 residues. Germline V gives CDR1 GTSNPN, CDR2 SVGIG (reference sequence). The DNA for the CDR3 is TGTGCCTCCCGACAGGGACGATTGGGCTACACCTTC. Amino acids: CASRQGRLGYTF.

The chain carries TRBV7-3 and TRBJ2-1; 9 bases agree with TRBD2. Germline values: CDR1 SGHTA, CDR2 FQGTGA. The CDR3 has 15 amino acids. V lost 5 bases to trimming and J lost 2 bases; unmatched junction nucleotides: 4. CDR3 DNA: TGTGCCAGCAGCGCGGGGGGGACTACCTACAATGAGCAGTTCTTC. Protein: CASSAGGTTYNEQFF. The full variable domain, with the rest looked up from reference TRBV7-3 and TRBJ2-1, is GAGVSQTPSNKVTEKGKYVELRCDPISGHTALYWYRQSLGQGPEFLIYFQGTGAADDSGLPNDRFFAVRPEGSVSTLKIQRTERGDSAVYLCASSAGGTTYNEQFFGPGTRLTVL.

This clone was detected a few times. The CDR3 region has the DNA TGTGCCAGCAGCTTAGTAAGTCGCGGGAGGGCCCCCTACAATGAGCAGTTCTTC. Its translation: CASSLVSRGRAPYNEQFF. This chain joins TRBV7-2 and TRBJ2-1, with TRBD2 matching 9 bases. Germline V gene lookup returns CDR1 SGHTA and CDR2 FQGNSA. The CDR3 extends over 18 amino acids. V shed 1 base and J 2 bases; nucleotides not matched to a gene: 9. The full variable domain, with the rest looked up from reference TRBV7-2 and TRBJ2-1, is GAGVSQSPSNKVTEKGKDVELRCDPISGHTALYWYRQSLGQGLEFLIYFQGNSAPDKSGLPSDRFSAERTGGSVSTLTIQRTQQEDSAVYLCASSLVSRGRAPYNEQFFGPGTRLTVL.

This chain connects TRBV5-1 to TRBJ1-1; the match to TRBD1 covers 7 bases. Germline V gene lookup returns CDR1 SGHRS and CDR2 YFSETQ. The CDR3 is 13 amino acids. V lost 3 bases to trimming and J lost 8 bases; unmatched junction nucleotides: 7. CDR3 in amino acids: CASSSTGIVEAFF. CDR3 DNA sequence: TGCGCCAGCAGCTCGACAGGGATTGTGGAAGCTTTCTTT. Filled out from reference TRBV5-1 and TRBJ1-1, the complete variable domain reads KAGVTQTPRYLIKTRGQQVTLSCSPISGHRSVSWYQQTPGQGLQFLFEYFSETQRNKGNFPGRFSGRQFSNSRSEMNVSTLELGDSALYLCASSSTGIVEAFFGQGTRLTVV.

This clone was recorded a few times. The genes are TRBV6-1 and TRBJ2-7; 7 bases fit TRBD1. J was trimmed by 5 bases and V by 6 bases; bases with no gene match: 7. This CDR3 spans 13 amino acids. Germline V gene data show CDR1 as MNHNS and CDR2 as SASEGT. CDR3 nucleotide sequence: TGTGCCAGCAGCTTGAACAGGGGCAACGAGCAGTACTTC. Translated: CASSLNRGNEQYF.

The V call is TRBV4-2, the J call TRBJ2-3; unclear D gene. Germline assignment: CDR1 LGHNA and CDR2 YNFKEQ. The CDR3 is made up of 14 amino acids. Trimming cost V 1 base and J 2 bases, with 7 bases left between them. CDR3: CASSQVADTDTQYF. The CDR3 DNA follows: TGTGCCAGCAGCCAAGTAGCAGACACAGATACGCAGTATTTT.

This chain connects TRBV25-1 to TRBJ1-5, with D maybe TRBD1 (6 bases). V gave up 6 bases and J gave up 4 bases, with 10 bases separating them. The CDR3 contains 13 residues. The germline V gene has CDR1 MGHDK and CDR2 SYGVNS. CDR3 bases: TGTGCCAGCAGGAGACAGGATAATCAGCCCCAGCATTTT. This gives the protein CASRRQDNQPQHF.

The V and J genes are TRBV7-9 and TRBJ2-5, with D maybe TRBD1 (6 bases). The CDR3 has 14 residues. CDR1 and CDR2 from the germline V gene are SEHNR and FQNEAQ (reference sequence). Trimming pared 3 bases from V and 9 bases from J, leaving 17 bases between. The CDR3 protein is CASSFGLIQGPQYF. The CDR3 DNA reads TGTGCCAGCAGCTTTGGGCTGATACAGGGACCCCAGTACTTC.

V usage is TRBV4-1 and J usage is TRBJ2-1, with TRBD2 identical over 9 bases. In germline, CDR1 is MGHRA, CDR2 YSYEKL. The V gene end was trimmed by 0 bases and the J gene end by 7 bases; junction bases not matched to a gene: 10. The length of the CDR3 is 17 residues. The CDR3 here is CASSQDEAGGPENEQFF. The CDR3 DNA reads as TGCGCCAGCAGCCAAGATGAGGCGGGAGGGCCCGAGAATGAGCAGTTCTTC.

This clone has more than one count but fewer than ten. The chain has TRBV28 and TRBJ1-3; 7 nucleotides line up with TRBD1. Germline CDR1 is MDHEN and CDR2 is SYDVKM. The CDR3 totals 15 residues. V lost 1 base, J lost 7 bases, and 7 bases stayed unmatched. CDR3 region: CASSLFSTGLNTIYF. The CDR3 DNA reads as TGTGCCAGCAGTTTATTCTCGACAGGGTTGAACACCATATATTTT.

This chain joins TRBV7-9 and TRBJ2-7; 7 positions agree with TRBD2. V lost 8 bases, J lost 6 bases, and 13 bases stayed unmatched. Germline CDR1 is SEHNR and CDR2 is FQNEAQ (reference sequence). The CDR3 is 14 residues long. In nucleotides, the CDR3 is TGTGCCAGCGACTCCACGGGCAGGGAGGGCGAGCAGTACTTC. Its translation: CASDSTGREGEQYF.

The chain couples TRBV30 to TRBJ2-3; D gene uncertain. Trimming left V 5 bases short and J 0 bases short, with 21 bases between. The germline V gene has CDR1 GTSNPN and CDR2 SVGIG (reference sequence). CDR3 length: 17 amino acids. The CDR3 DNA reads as TGTGCCTGGCTTCAGTCTCGAAGATCCTCTAGCACAGATACGCAGTATTTT. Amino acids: CAWLQSRRSSSTDTQYF.

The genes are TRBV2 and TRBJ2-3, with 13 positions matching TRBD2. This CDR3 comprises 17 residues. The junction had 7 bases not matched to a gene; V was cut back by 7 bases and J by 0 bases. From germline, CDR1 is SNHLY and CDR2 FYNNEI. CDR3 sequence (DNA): TGTGCCAGCATCCGCGGGACTAGCGGGACTAGCACAGATACGCAGTATTTT. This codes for CASIRGTSGTSTDTQYF.

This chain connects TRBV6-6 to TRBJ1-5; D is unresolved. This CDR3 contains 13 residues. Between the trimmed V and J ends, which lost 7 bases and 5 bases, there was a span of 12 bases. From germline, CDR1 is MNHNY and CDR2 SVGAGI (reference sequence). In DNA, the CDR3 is TGTGCCAGCACCCTTAACTCGTATCAGCCCCAGCATTTT. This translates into CASTLNSYQPQHF.

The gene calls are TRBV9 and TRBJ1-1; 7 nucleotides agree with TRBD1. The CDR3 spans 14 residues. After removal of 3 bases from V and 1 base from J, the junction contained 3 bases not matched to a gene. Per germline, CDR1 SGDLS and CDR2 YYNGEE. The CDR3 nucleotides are TGTGCCAGCAGCGCTCGGACAGGGAACACTGAAGCTTTCTTT. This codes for CASSARTGNTEAFF.